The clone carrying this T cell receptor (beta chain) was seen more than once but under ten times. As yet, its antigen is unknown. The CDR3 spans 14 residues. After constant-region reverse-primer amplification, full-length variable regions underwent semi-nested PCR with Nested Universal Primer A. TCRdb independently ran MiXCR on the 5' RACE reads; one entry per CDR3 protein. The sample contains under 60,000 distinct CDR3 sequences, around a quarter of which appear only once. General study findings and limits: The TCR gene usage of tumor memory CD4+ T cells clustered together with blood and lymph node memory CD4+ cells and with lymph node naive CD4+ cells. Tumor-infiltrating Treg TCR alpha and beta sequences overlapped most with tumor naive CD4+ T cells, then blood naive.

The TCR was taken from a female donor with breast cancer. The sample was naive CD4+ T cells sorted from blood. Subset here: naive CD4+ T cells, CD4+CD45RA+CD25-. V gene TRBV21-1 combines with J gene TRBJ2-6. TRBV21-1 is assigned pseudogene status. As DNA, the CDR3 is TGTGCCAGCAGCAAAGCGCTTCCTAGGGTCATCCTGACTTTC. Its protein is CASSKALPRVILTF.